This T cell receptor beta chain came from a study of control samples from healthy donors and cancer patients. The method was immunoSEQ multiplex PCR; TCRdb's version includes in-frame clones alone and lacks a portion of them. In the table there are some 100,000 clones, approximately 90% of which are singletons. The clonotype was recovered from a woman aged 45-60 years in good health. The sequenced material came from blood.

The CDR3 DNA is TGTGCCAGCAGCAGGGATTCACCCCTCCACTTT. It specifies CASSRDSPLHF. This sequence joins TRBV7-3 and TRBJ1-6; D is ambiguous. Germline V CDR1 and CDR2: SGHTA, FQGTGA. V shed 5 bases and J shed 8 bases, with 4 bases lying between them. The CDR3 totals 11 residues.